Below, 18 T cell receptor beta chains from the same sample are listed, as sequenced in a study of T-cell memory formation after mild COVID-19. One entry per CDR3 protein results from TCRdb running MiXCR on the 5' RACE reads. The table shows hundreds of thousands of distinct CDR3 sequences, with approximately 21% occurring only once. Sequences were obtained from PBMCs or a T cell subset sorted from them (not recorded which). The receptors were gathered from an adult woman who had mild COVID-19 (a few samples of this study predate the infection). Cell type and time point are not known.

V is TRBV3-1 and J is TRBJ1-5; D perhaps matches TRBD1 (5 bases). This CDR3 is 14 amino acids long. The ends were cut back, 5 bases at V and 2 bases at J, with 10 bases in the middle. The germline V gene encodes CDR1 LGHDT and CDR2 YNNKEL (reference sequence). The CDR3 coding sequence is TGTGCCAGCAGCAAAGGGGTAGGCAATCAGCCCCAGCATTTT. This translates into CASSKGVGNQPQHF.

The J gene is TRBJ1-5, the V gene TRBV7-2; 7 nucleotides match TRBD1. The CDR3 is made up of 16 amino acids. V lost 5 bases and J lost 0; bases outside the gene matches: 7. Per the germline V gene, CDR1 is SGHTA and CDR2 is FQGNSA. For the CDR3, the DNA is TGTGCCAGCAGCCTCAGGACAGGCTATAGCAATCAGCCCCAGCATTTT. Translating gives CASSLRTGYSNQPQHF.

This clonotype appeared a few times. J is TRBJ2-5 and V is TRBV23-1; 8 positions agree with TRBD2. TRBV23-1 is placed among ORFs of uncertain function. This CDR3 has 16 amino acids. V was pared by 7 bases and J by 3 bases, with 13 bases of the junction left unmatched. The CDR3 here is CASNAYSGTEKETQYF. For the CDR3, the DNA is TGCGCCAGCAACGCGTATAGCGGGACGGAGAAAGAGACCCAGTACTTC.

This clonotype was counted only a few times. CDR3: CASSELWGQFEQFF. DNA for the CDR3: TGTGCCAGCAGTGAATTGTGGGGACAATTTGAGCAGTTCTTC. The chain combines TRBV6-1 with TRBJ2-1, with a possible D match to TRBD1 (6 bases). CDR3 length: 14 residues. Germline CDR1 and CDR2: MNHNS and SASEGT. The ends were cut back, 2 bases at V and 9 bases at J, with 14 bases in the middle.

The chain combines TRBV6-6 with TRBJ2-1; D is possibly TRBD1 (6 bases). From germline, CDR1 is MNHNY and CDR2 SVGAGI (reference sequence). The CDR3 consists of 12 residues. V dropped 2 bases and J dropped 8 bases, with 7 bases sitting between them. CDR3 amino acids: CASSYQGYEQFF. In nucleotides, the CDR3 is TGTGCCAGCAGTTACCAGGGGTATGAGCAGTTCTTC.

The chain combines TRBV7-9 with TRBJ2-7; 7 bases are shared with TRBD2. Per germline, CDR1 SEHNR and CDR2 FQNEAQ (reference sequence). With 7 bases clipped from V and 2 bases from J, the junction kept 8 bases outside the gene matches. CDR3 length equals 14 residues. In DNA, the CDR3 is TGTGCCAGCAATACCGGGACTAATACCTACGAGCAGTACTTC. Translating gives CASNTGTNTYEQYF.

The chain recombines TRBV29-1 with TRBJ1-2, with 8 bases fitting TRBD1. Germline V CDR1 and CDR2: SQVTM, ANQGSEA. The CDR3 spans 15 residues. Trimming removed 3 bases from V and 4 bases from J; junction bases left unmatched: 10. The CDR3 here is CSVEGDRSPFYGYTF. CDR3 in DNA: TGCAGCGTTGAGGGGGACAGGAGCCCCTTCTATGGCTACACCTTC.

The chain is built from TRBV3-1 and TRBJ2-6, with no clear D. Trimming shortened V by 1 base and J by 0 bases, and 16 bases separated the two germline ends. The CDR3 contains 19 residues. CDR1 is LGHDT and CDR2 is YNNKEL in the germline V gene (reference sequence). CDR3 DNA: TGTGCCAGCAGCCAAGCATTGGCGGCAGGCCACTCTGGGGCCAACGTCCTGACTTTC. Translating gives CASSQALAAGHSGANVLTF.

The gene calls are TRBV24-1 and TRBJ2-4, with D possibly being TRBD1 (6 bases). Germline CDR1 and CDR2: KGHDR and SFDVKD. The CDR3 loop spans 13 amino acids. The V and J ends lost 9 bases and 7 bases respectively, with 15 bases between them. CDR3 protein: CATADRYGNIQYF. The CDR3 DNA sequence: TGTGCCACCGCGGACAGATATGGTAACATTCAGTACTTC.

This clonotype was recorded a few times. The chain is built from TRBV30 and TRBJ2-2; possible D gene TRBD2, 6 bases. CDR1 and CDR2 from the germline V gene are GTSNPN and SVGIG (reference sequence). This CDR3 spans 13 amino acids. V lost 2 bases to trimming and J lost 5 bases, with 9 bases between them. The CDR3 DNA sequence: TGTGCCTGGAGTCGGCTAGCGACCGGGGAGCTGTTTTTT. Translated: CAWSRLATGELFF. The full variable domain, its missing parts supplied by reference TRBV30 and TRBJ2-2, is SQTIHQWPATLVQPVGSPLSLECTVEGTSNPNLYWYRQAAGRGLQLLFYSVGIGQISSEVPQNLSASRPQDRQFILSSKKLLLSDSGFYLCAWSRLATGELFFGEGSRLTVL.

This clonotype has only a few counts. V and J are TRBV6-5 and TRBJ2-1, with a tentative D call TRBD2 (7 bases). The V gene's germline CDR1 is MNHEY and CDR2 SVGAGI. V lost 7 bases and J 9 bases, leaving 22 bases between the germline ends. This CDR3 contains 15 residues. The CDR3 region is CASISPRGARTEQFF. CDR3 in DNA: TGTGCCAGCATCTCTCCTCGGGGGGCGCGCACTGAGCAGTTCTTC.

V usage is TRBV7-8 and J usage is TRBJ1-2; 9 bases agree with TRBD1. This CDR3 spans 15 amino acids. Germline assignment: CDR1 SGHVS and CDR2 FQNEAQ. V was pared by 7 bases and J by 4 bases, with 10 bases of the junction left unmatched. CDR3: CASTPTGQGFYGYTF. For the CDR3, the DNA is TGTGCCAGCACCCCAACAGGACAGGGGTTCTATGGCTACACCTTC.

V is TRBV24-1 and J is TRBJ2-7; 7 bases are shared with TRBD1. Per the germline V gene, CDR1 is KGHDR and CDR2 is SFDVKD. The V and J ends lost 6 bases and 3 bases, in that order; junction bases with no gene match: 10. This CDR3 is 15 amino acids long. The CDR3 nucleotides read TGTGCCACCAGTAGCTCCGGGACAGACCTCTACGAGCAGTACTTC. Translation: CATSSSGTDLYEQYF.

This clonotype has only a few counts. V is TRBV5-4 and J is TRBJ2-7, with TRBD1 matching over 9 bases. The CDR3 sequence is 14 residues long. Germline CDR1 SGHNT, CDR2 YYREEE (reference sequence). Trimming at V came to 0 bases and at J to 5 bases, leaving 3 bases not matched to a gene. As DNA, the CDR3 is TGTGCCAGCAGCTTGGTAGGACAGGGGAACGAGCAGTACTTC. The encoded protein is CASSLVGQGNEQYF.

The chain carries TRBV30 and TRBJ2-4, with 8 positions matching TRBD1. Trimming removed 4 bases from V and 1 base from J; junction bases left unmatched: 9. Germline values: CDR1 GTSNPN, CDR2 SVGIG (reference sequence). The CDR3 has 16 residues. The CDR3 is CAWTGTGGMAKNIQYF. The CDR3 bases are TGTGCCTGGACCGGAACAGGGGGGATGGCCAAAAACATTCAGTACTTC.

The rearrangement links TRBV7-6 to TRBJ2-7, with 8 bases identical to TRBD2. Germline V gene lookup returns CDR1 SGHVS and CDR2 FNYEAQ. The CDR3 has 19 residues. The J segment lost 7 bases and the V segment lost 2 bases, leaving 22 bases of the junction unmatched. This CDR3 reads CASSLTVFLAGQKNTEQYF. The DNA for the CDR3 is TGTGCCAGCAGCTTAACTGTTTTCCTAGCGGGCCAGAAGAACACGGAGCAGTACTTC. Drawing the rest from reference TRBV7-6 and TRBJ2-7, the complete variable domain is GAGVSQSPRYKVTKRGQDVALRCDPISGHVSLYWYRQALGQGPEFLTYFNYEAQQDKSGLPNDRFSAERPEGSISTLTIQRTEQRDSAMYRCASSLTVFLAGQKNTEQYFGPGTRLTVT.

This clonotype appeared a few times. This chain uses TRBV24-1 with TRBJ1-5; tentatively, D is TRBD1 (6 bases). CDR3 size: 15 residues. The germline CDR1 and CDR2 sequences are KGHDR and SFDVKD. Trimming removed 4 bases from V and 5 bases from J, with 14 bases in between. CDR3 bases: TGTGCCACCAGTGAGGTCGGGGGCGAGGATCAGCCCCAGCATTTT. It encodes CATSEVGGEDQPQHF.

The chain links TRBV15 to TRBJ2-3, with D possibly TRBD2 on 6 matching bases. The V gene lost 2 bases and the J gene lost 0 bases, with 9 bases spanning the gap. Germline lookup yields CDR1 LNHNV and CDR2 YYDKDF (reference sequence). This CDR3 comprises 15 residues. The CDR3 spells CATSRTGDSTDTQYF. In nucleotides, the CDR3 is TGTGCCACCAGCAGAACGGGGGATAGCACAGATACGCAGTATTTT. Full variable domain (rest looked up from reference TRBV15 and TRBJ2-3): DAMVIQNPRYQVTQFGKPVTLSCSQTLNHNVMYWYQQKSSQAPKLLFHYYDKDFNNEADTPDNFQSRRPNTSFCFLDIRSPGLGDTAMYLCATSRTGDSTDTQYFGPGTRLTVL.